The clone carrying this T cell receptor (beta chain) was detected many times. No antigen is known for it. The CDR3 is made up of 14 amino acids. V was trimmed by 4 bases and J by 0 bases, leaving 10 bases between them. Germline V gene sequence: CDR1 SQVTM, CDR2 ANQGSEA. Unsorted libraries were prepared from 2 million PBMCs that had been stored at -80 C. The record originates from a study of neurological immune-mediated disorders. Study-wide findings and caveats: The study found the most TCR clonal expansion in HTLV-1-associated myelopathy and the least in multiple sclerosis, below healthy controls.

TCRdb reprocessed the 5' RACE reads with MiXCR, giving one entry per CDR3 protein. The sample holds 27,000 or so distinct CDR3 sequences; roughly 21% are singletons and the top ten take 16%. This receptor was taken from a woman in her sixties in good health. Sequences were obtained from PBMCs. This chain connects TRBV29-1 to TRBJ1-3; a possible D gene is TRBD1 (6 bases). The CDR3 loop reads CSVGQGFSGNTIYF. The CDR3 coding sequence is TGCAGCGTTGGTCAGGGGTTCTCTGGAAACACCATATATTTT.